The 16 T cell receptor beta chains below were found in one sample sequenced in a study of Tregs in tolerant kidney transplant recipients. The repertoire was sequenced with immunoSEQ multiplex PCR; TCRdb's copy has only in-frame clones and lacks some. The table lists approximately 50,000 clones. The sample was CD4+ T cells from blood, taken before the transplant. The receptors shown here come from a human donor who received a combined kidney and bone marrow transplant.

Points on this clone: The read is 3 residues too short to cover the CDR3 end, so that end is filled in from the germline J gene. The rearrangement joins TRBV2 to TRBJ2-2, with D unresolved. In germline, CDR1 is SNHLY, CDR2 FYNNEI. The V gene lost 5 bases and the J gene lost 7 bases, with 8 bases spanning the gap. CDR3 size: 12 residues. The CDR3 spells CASSPRVGELFF. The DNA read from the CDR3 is TGTGCCAGCAGTCCCCGGGTCGGGGAG.

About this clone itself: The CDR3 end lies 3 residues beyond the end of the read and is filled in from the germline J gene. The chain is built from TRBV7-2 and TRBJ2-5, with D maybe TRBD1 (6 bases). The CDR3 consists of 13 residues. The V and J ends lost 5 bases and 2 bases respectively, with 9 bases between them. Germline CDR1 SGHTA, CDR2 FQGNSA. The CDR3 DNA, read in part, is TGTGCCAGCAGCGCCGGACAGCAAGAGACC. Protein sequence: CASSAGQQET. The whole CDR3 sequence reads CASSAGQQETQYF.

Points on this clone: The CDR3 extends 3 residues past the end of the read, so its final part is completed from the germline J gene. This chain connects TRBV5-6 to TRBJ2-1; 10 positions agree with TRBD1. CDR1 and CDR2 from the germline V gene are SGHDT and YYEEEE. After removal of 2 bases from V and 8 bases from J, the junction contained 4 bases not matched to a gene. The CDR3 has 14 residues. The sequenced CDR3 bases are TGTGCCAGCAGCTTTCGACAGGGGGCCGATGAG. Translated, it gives CASSFRQGADE. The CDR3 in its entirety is CASSFRQGADEQFF. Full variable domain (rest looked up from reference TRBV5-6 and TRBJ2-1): DAGVTQSPTHLIKTRGQQVTLRCSPKSGHDTVSWYQQALGQGPQFIFQYYEEEERQRGNFPDRFSGHQFPNYSSELNVNALLLGDSALYLCASSFRQGADEQFFGPGTRLTVL.

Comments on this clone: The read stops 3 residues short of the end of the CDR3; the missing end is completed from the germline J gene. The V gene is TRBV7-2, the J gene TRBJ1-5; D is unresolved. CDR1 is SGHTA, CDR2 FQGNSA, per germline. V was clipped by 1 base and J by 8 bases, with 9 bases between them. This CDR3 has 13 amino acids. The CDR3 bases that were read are TGTGCCAGCAGCTTAGAGGCGGGCAAGCCC. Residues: CASSLEAGKP. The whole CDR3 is CASSLEAGKPQHF.

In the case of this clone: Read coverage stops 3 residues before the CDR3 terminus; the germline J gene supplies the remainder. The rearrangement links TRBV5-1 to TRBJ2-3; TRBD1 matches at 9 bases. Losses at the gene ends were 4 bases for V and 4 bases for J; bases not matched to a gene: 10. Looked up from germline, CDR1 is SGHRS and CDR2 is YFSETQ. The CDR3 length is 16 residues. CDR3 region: CASSTGQGGGADTQYF. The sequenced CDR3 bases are TGCGCCAGCAGCACGGGACAGGGAGGTGGAGCAGATACG.

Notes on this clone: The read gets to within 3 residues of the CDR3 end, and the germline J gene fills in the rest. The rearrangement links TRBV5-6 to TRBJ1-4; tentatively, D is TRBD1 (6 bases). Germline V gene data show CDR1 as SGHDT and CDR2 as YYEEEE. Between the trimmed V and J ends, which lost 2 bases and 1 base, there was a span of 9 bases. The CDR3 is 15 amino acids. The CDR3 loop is CASSLTGRTNEKLFF. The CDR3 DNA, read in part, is TGTGCCAGCAGCTTAACAGGGAGAACTAATGAAAAA.

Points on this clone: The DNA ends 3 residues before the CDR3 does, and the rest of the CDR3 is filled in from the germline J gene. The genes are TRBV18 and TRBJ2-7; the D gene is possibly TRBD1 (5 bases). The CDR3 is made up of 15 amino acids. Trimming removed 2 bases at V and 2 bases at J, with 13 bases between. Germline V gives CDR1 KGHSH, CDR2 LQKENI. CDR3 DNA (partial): TGTGCCAGCTCACCAGCGGCAGGGCCCACCTACGAG. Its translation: CASSPAAGPTYE. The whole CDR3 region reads CASSPAAGPTYEQYF.

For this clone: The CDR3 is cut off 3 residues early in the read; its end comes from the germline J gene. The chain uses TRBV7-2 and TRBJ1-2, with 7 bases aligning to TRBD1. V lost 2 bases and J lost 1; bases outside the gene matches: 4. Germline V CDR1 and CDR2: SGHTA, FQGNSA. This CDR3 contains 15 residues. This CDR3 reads CASSLRTGYNYGYTF. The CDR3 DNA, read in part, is TGTGCCAGCAGCTTACGGACAGGATATAACTATGGC.

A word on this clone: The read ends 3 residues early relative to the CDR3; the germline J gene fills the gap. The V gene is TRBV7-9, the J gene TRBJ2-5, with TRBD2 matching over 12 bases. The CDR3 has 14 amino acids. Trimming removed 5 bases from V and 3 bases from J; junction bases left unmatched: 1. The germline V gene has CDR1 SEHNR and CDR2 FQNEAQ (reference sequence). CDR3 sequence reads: CASSRLAGEETQYF. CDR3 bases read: TGTGCCAGCAGCCGACTAGCGGGAGAAGAGACC. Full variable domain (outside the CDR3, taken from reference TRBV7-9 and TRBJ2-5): DTGVSQNPRHKITKRGQNVTFRCDPISEHNRLYWYRQTLGQGPEFLTYFQNEAQLEKSRLLSDRFSAERPKGSFSTLEIQRTEQGDSAMYLCASSRLAGEETQYFGPGTRLLVL.

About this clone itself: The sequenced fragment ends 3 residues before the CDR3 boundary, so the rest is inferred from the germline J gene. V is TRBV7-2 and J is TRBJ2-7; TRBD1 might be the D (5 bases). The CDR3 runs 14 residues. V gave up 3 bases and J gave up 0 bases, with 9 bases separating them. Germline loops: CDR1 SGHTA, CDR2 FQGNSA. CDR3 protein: CASSFGQISYEQYF. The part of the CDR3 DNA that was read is TGTGCCAGCAGCTTTGGACAAATCTCCTACGAG.

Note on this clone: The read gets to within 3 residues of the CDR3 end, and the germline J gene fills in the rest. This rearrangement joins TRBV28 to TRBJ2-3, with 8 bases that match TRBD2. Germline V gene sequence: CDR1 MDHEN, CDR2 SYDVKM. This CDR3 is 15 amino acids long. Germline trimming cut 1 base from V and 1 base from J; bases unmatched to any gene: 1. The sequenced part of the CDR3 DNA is TGTGCCAGCAGTTTATCGGGACTAGGCACAGATACG. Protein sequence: CASSLSGLGTDT. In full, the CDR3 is CASSLSGLGTDTQYF.

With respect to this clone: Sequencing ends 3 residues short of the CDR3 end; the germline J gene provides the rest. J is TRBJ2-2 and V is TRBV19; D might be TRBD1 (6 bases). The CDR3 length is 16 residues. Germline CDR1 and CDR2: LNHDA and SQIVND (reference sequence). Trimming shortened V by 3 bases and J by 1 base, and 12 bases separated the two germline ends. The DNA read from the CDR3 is TGTGCCAGTAGTATGCAACGCAGGGGGAACACCGGGGAG. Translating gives CASSMQRRGNTGE. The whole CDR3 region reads CASSMQRRGNTGELFF.

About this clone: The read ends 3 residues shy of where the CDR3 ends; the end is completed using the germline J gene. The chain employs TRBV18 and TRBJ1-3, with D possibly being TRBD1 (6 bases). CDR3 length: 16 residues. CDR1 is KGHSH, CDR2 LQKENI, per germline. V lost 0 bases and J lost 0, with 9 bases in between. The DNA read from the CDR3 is TGTGCCAGCTCACCACCGGCAGGGGACTCTGGAAACACC. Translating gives CASSPPAGDSGNT. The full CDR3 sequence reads CASSPPAGDSGNTIYF.

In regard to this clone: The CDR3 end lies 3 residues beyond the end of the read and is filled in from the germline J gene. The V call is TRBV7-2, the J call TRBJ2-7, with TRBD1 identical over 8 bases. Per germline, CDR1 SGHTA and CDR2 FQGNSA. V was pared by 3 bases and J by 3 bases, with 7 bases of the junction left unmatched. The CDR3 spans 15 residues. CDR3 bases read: TGTGCCAGCAGCTTCGCGACAGGGGAAAACTACGAG. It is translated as CASSFATGENYE. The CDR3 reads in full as CASSFATGENYEQYF.

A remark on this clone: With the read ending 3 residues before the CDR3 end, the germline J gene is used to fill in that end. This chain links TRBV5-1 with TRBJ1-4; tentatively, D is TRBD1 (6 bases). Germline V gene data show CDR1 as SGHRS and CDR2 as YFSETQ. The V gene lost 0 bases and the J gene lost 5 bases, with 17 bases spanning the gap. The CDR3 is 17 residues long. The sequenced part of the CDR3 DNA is TGCGCCAGCAGCTTGGCTCTATCAACAGGGAAAAATGAAAAA. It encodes CASSLALSTGKNEK. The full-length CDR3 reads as CASSLALSTGKNEKLFF.

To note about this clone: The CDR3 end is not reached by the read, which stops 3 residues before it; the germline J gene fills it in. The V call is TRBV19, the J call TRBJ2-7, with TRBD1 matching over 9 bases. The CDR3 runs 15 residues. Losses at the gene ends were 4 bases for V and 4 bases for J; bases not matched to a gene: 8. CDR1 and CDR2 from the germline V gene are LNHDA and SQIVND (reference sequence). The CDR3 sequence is CASSTQPGQGYEQYF. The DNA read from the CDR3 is TGTGCCAGTAGTACACAGCCGGGACAGGGATACGAG.